These 28 T cell receptor beta chains were sequenced from one sample in a study of T cell changes during pregnancy in multiple sclerosis. Repertoires were generated with immunoSEQ multiplex PCR, while TCRdb's copy carries only in-frame clones and drops some. Counted here are approximately 23,000 clones, 80% to 90% occurring once; the ten biggest clones make up roughly 6.9%. Sequencing used CD8+ T cells from peripheral blood mononuclear cells, obtained in the first trimester of pregnancy. The receptors originated from a female donor with multiple sclerosis, enrolled in a pregnancy study.

The rearrangement uses TRBV7-2 and TRBJ2-3, with D perhaps TRBD2 (5 bases). There are 15 residues in the CDR3. V gave up 1 base and J gave up 1 base, with 9 bases separating them. Looked up from germline, CDR1 is SGHTA and CDR2 is FQGNSA. The CDR3 loop reads CASSLGVSGTDTQYF. CDR3 in DNA: TGTGCCAGCAGCTTAGGGGTTAGCGGCACAGATACGCAGTATTTT.

The chain couples TRBV10-3 to TRBJ2-1, with D perhaps TRBD1 (6 bases). The length of the CDR3 is 16 residues. From germline, CDR1 is ENHRY and CDR2 SYGVKD. The V end was cut by 6 bases, the J end by 5 bases, with 20 bases between. Here the CDR3 DNA reads TGTGCCATCAGGCCTACCGGGGACACAAAAAACAATGAGCAGTTCTTC. Amino acids: CAIRPTGDTKNNEQFF.

The chain recombines TRBV5-6 with TRBJ2-7; possible D gene TRBD2, 5 bases. This CDR3 spans 14 amino acids. The ends were cut back, 4 bases at V and 0 bases at J, with 11 bases in the middle. CDR1 is SGHDT and CDR2 is YYEEEE in the germline V gene. DNA for the CDR3: TGTGCCAGCAGCATTAGACTATACTCCTACGAGCAGTACTTC. Protein product: CASSIRLYSYEQYF. Variable domain in full (rest from reference TRBV5-6 and TRBJ2-7): DAGVTQSPTHLIKTRGQQVTLRCSPKSGHDTVSWYQQALGQGPQFIFQYYEEEERQRGNFPDRFSGHQFPNYSSELNVNALLLGDSALYLCASSIRLYSYEQYFGPGTRLTVT.

This clone was detected once. The rearrangement joins TRBV4-3 to TRBJ2-3; 9 bases agree with TRBD2. After removal of 1 base from V and 0 bases from J, the junction contained 5 bases not matched to a gene. The CDR3 spans 17 residues. In germline, CDR1 is LGHNA, CDR2 YSLEER. The CDR3: CASSQGVTSGSTDTQYF. The CDR3, as DNA: TGCGCCAGCAGCCAAGGGGTCACTAGCGGGAGCACAGATACGCAGTATTTT.

With respect to this clone: Being one base from a much bigger clone, this may be a read error. The same CDR3 also results from other DNA sequences found in this sample. This chain joins TRBV7-9 and TRBJ2-7, with D tentatively TRBD1 (6 bases). The CDR3 is 15 residues long. Germline values: CDR1 SEHNR, CDR2 FQNEAQ (reference sequence). Trimming cost V 3 bases and J 7 bases, with 19 bases left between them. In nucleotides, the CDR3 is TGTGCCAGCAGCTTCGTTGGACAGAGGAACTATGAGCAGTACTTC. Its protein is CASSFVGQRNYEQYF. Combining the CDR3 with reference TRBV7-9 and TRBJ2-7 gives the whole variable domain DTGVSQNPRHKITKRGQNVTFRCDPISEHNRLYWYRQTLGQGPEFLTYFQNEAQLEKSRLLSDRFSAERPKGSFSTLEIQRTEQGDSAMYLCASSFVGQRNYEQYFGPGTRLTVT.

This clone was detected only once. The chain couples TRBV12-5 to TRBJ2-1, with TRBD1 matching over 10 bases. V lost 5 bases, J lost 9 bases, and 7 bases stayed unmatched. Germline CDR1 and CDR2: LGHNT and FRNRAP. The CDR3 covers 14 residues. CDR3 nucleotide sequence: TGTGCTAGTGGTCAAGCGACAGGGGGCTTTGAGCAGTTCTTC. Residues: CASGQATGGFEQFF.

The chain carries TRBV11-2 and TRBJ2-3; the match to TRBD2 covers 8 bases. Germline V gene sequence: CDR1 SGHAT, CDR2 FQNNGV. The CDR3 spans 18 residues. The V segment lost 7 bases and the J segment 4 bases; nucleotides outside the gene matches: 19. Written as DNA, the CDR3 is TGTGCCAGCAACTCGAGGCGGGAGGTCGATTTCGGGGCAGATACGCAGTATTTT. Translated: CASNSRREVDFGADTQYF.

This chain uses TRBV5-1 with TRBJ1-2; D not certain. Per germline, CDR1 SGHRS and CDR2 YFSETQ. The CDR3 totals 14 residues. V lost 4 bases, J lost 4 bases, and 14 bases lay in between. This CDR3 is CASSTLDGIYGYTF. The CDR3 coding sequence is TGCGCCAGCAGCACCCTGGACGGGATCTATGGCTACACCTTC.

Sample share makes this clone medium-sized (0.01 to 0.1%). V gene TRBV6-4 combines with J gene TRBJ1-1, with 8 bases lining up with TRBD1. CDR1 is MRHNA, CDR2 SNTAGT, per germline. The J segment lost 5 bases and the V segment lost 4 bases, leaving 6 bases of the junction unmatched. The CDR3 is 14 residues long. The CDR3 region has the DNA TGTGCCAGCAGTGCCCGGACAGGGCATACTGAAGCTTTCTTT. Translating it yields CASSARTGHTEAFF.

The chain links TRBV25-1 to TRBJ1-1; D is perhaps TRBD1 (6 bases). Looked up from germline, CDR1 is MGHDK and CDR2 is SYGVNS. The CDR3 loop spans 14 amino acids. Deletions cut 8 bases from V and 4 bases from J, with 17 bases between. In DNA form, the CDR3 reads TGTGCCAGCCCGAGGGGGGGGCAGAGCACTGAAGCTTTCTTT. Protein product: CASPRGGQSTEAFF.

The chain joins TRBV6-1 to TRBJ2-7, with 8 positions matching TRBD2. The J segment lost 1 base and the V segment lost 6 bases, leaving 14 bases of the junction unmatched. This CDR3 contains 17 residues. Germline assignment: CDR1 MNHNS and CDR2 SASEGT. CDR3 coding DNA: TGTGCCAGCAGAGAACCAGGTGGGCTAGCGGGTTCCTACGAGCAGTACTTC. This translates into CASREPGGLAGSYEQYF.

The chain has TRBV27 and TRBJ2-1; 8 bases match TRBD2. This CDR3 region has 14 residues. The junction had 6 bases not matched to a gene; V was cut back by 2 bases and J by 9 bases. CDR1 and CDR2 from the germline V gene are MNHEY and SMNVEV (reference sequence). CDR3 amino acids: CASSLAGREGEQFF. The CDR3 coding sequence is TGTGCCAGCAGTTTAGCTGGTCGGGAGGGTGAGCAGTTCTTC.

The V call is TRBV15, the J call TRBJ1-1, with D perhaps matching TRBD1 (6 bases). Trimming left V 5 bases short and J 0 bases short, with 16 bases between. This CDR3 comprises 16 residues. Germline V CDR1 and CDR2: LNHNV, YYDKDF (reference sequence). CDR3 residues: CATSPSPRGLNTEAFF. CDR3 bases: TGTGCCACCAGCCCATCTCCCAGGGGCTTGAACACTGAAGCTTTCTTT.

The V and J genes are TRBV5-4 and TRBJ1-4; D is perhaps TRBD1 (5 bases). CDR1 is SGHNT and CDR2 is YYREEE in the germline V gene (reference sequence). V lost 2 bases to trimming and J lost 4 bases, with 9 bases between them. CDR3 length: 14 amino acids. The CDR3 reads CASSFDSLNEKLFF. DNA for the CDR3: TGTGCCAGCAGCTTCGACAGCCTTAATGAAAAACTGTTTTTT.

The rearrangement uses TRBV30 and TRBJ1-1, with 8 bases matching TRBD1. This CDR3 has 12 residues. The germline V gene encodes CDR1 GTSNPN and CDR2 SVGIG (reference sequence). V lost 3 bases to trimming and J lost 4 bases; unmatched junction nucleotides: 1. CDR3: CAWSTGGTEAFF. In DNA, the CDR3 is TGTGCCTGGAGCACAGGGGGCACTGAAGCTTTCTTT.

This clone was detected a few times. The chain combines TRBV28 with TRBJ2-7, with TRBD2 identical over 10 bases. J lost 0 bases, V lost 5 bases, and 7 bases had no gene match. CDR1 is MDHEN, CDR2 SYDVKM, per germline. The length of the CDR3 is 16 residues. This chain's CDR3 is CASSPWTSGASYEQYF. Here the CDR3 DNA reads TGTGCCAGCAGTCCCTGGACTAGCGGAGCCTCCTACGAGCAGTACTTC.

The rearrangement links TRBV4-1 to TRBJ2-2, with 8 bases fitting TRBD2. The length of the CDR3 is 17 residues. Germline loops: CDR1 MGHRA, CDR2 YSYEKL. With 3 bases clipped from V and 7 bases from J, the junction kept 13 bases outside the gene matches. The CDR3 protein is CASSHSGTRVINGELFF. The CDR3 DNA follows: TGCGCCAGCAGCCATTCCGGGACTAGGGTGATTAACGGGGAGCTGTTTTTT.

In this sample, this clone is medium-sized. This chain links TRBV7-2 with TRBJ2-1; 10 bases fit TRBD2. The V gene's germline CDR1 is SGHTA and CDR2 FQGNSA. Germline trimming cut 7 bases from V and 5 bases from J; bases unmatched to any gene: 8. The CDR3 is 15 residues long. CDR3 nucleotide sequence: TGTGCCAGCAACAATGCCGGGACTAGCGACAATGAGCAGTTCTTC. Amino acid sequence: CASNNAGTSDNEQFF. Variable domain in full (rest from reference TRBV7-2 and TRBJ2-1): GAGVSQSPSNKVTEKGKDVELRCDPISGHTALYWYRQSLGQGLEFLIYFQGNSAPDKSGLPSDRFSAERTGGSVSTLTIQRTQQEDSAVYLCASNNAGTSDNEQFFGPGTRLTVL.

V usage is TRBV15 and J usage is TRBJ2-7; 7 bases are a match to TRBD2. This CDR3 is built from 16 residues. From germline, CDR1 is LNHNV and CDR2 YYDKDF (reference sequence). The junction had 12 bases not matched to a gene; V was cut back by 0 bases and J by 7 bases. The CDR3 nucleotides are TGTGCCACCAGCAGAGATGACGAGGGAGGGCTTTATGAGCAGTACTTC. It encodes CATSRDDEGGLYEQYF.

The V call is TRBV9, the J call TRBJ2-1, with 8 bases fitting TRBD2. The junction had 16 bases not matched to a gene; V was cut back by 4 bases and J by 7 bases. Germline V gives CDR1 SGDLS, CDR2 YYNGEE. The CDR3 has 17 amino acids. CDR3 sequence (DNA): TGTGCCAGCAGCTCCCACTGGCGGGAGGCTCCTGAGAATGAGCAGTTCTTC. It codes for CASSSHWREAPENEQFF.

The CDR3 protein is CASREGGPRVEQYF. CDR3 sequence (DNA): TGTGCCAGCAGGGAGGGAGGGCCGCGGGTCGAGCAGTACTTC. The chain is built from TRBV21-1 and TRBJ2-7; the table gives TRBD2 as D, unverified against the DNA. TRBV21-1 is deemed a pseudogene. The CDR3 extends over 14 amino acids.

The gene calls are TRBV7-9 and TRBJ2-3; 9 bases match TRBD1. This CDR3 comprises 16 residues. Trimming cost V 3 bases and J 5 bases; bases outside gene matches: 9. Germline lookup yields CDR1 SEHNR and CDR2 FQNEAQ (reference sequence). The CDR3 nucleotides are TGTGCCAGCAGCTTTTTGGGGGACAGGGACGAAGATACGCAGTATTTT. Protein product: CASSFLGDRDEDTQYF.

V and J are TRBV7-6 and TRBJ2-1; 9 bases are shared with TRBD2. Unmatched junction bases numbered 11, after V lost 1 base and J lost 7 bases. Germline CDR1 is SGHVS and CDR2 is FNYEAQ. The CDR3 is 17 amino acids. The CDR3 protein is CASSLDISGLAPNEQFF. In DNA, the CDR3 is TGTGCCAGCAGCTTAGATATATCCGGACTAGCGCCTAATGAGCAGTTCTTC. The entire variable domain, with the rest obtained from reference TRBV7-6 and TRBJ2-1, is as follows: GAGVSQSPRYKVTKRGQDVALRCDPISGHVSLYWYRQALGQGPEFLTYFNYEAQQDKSGLPNDRFSAERPEGSISTLTIQRTEQRDSAMYRCASSLDISGLAPNEQFFGPGTRLTVL.

The J gene is TRBJ2-3, the V gene TRBV9; possible D gene TRBD2, 6 bases. CDR1 is SGDLS and CDR2 is YYNGEE in the germline V gene. V was pared by 4 bases and J by 0 bases, with 15 bases between. The CDR3 is 16 amino acids. The CDR3 sequence is CASSPTTGTSTDTQYF. The CDR3 DNA is TGTGCCAGCAGCCCCACCACCGGGACTAGCACAGATACGCAGTATTTT.

V gene TRBV5-1 combines with J gene TRBJ2-7; D gene ambiguous. CDR1 and CDR2 from the germline V gene are SGHRS and YFSETQ. V was trimmed by 2 bases and J by 1 base, leaving 7 bases between them. The CDR3 extends over 13 amino acids. The CDR3 loop reads CASSFGRSYEQYF. CDR3 sequence (DNA): TGCGCCAGCAGCTTTGGCAGATCCTACGAGCAGTACTTC.

This clone was observed once. The chain is built from TRBV28 and TRBJ2-1, with 7 bases fitting TRBD2. The germline gives CDR1 MDHEN, CDR2 SYDVKM. The junction had 2 bases not matched to a gene; V was cut back by 2 bases and J by 1 base. This CDR3 contains 15 residues. The CDR3 spells CASSLGRGSYNEQFF. The CDR3 DNA reads TGTGCCAGCAGTTTAGGGCGGGGGTCCTACAATGAGCAGTTCTTC.

The V gene is TRBV27, the J gene TRBJ2-7; D is undetermined. Per germline, CDR1 MNHEY and CDR2 SMNVEV (reference sequence). The CDR3 has 12 amino acids. Trimming left V 5 bases short and J 2 bases short, with 7 bases between. This CDR3 is CASSPGPYEQYF. Written as DNA, the CDR3 is TGTGCCAGCAGTCCAGGCCCCTACGAGCAGTACTTC.

CDR3 bases: TGCGCCAGCAGCCAAGATTTGTGGCCGTCCTACAATGAGCAGTTCTTC. This sequence encodes CASSQDLWPSYNEQFF. The chain carries TRBV4-3 and TRBJ2-1; no clear D gene. Trimming took 0 bases from V and 1 from J, leaving 10 bases between them. This CDR3 comprises 16 residues. The germline V gene encodes CDR1 LGHNA and CDR2 YSLEER.